The 21 T cell receptor beta chains below were found in one sample sequenced in a study of blood T cell repertoires in COVID-19. The table came from immunoSEQ multiplex PCR; TCRdb's copy has only in-frame clones and leaves some out. The sample contains some 200,000 clones, roughly 88% of which appear only once. The sample was peripheral blood. The receptors here all came from a man aged 18-30 years with active or convalescent COVID-19.

The gene calls are TRBV10-3 and TRBJ2-1; 9 bases are a match to TRBD2. CDR3 size: 19 residues. Trimming cost V 0 bases and J 8 bases; bases outside gene matches: 17. Per germline, CDR1 ENHRY and CDR2 SYGVKD. The CDR3 protein is CAISESGVAFSGSNHEQFF. Here the CDR3 DNA reads TGTGCCATCAGTGAGTCGGGGGTTGCTTTTAGCGGGAGTAACCATGAGCAGTTCTTC.

The chain links TRBV6-2 or TRBV6-3 to TRBJ2-1; TRBD2 aligns across 11 bases. The CDR3 is made up of 15 amino acids. J lost 13 bases, V lost 5 bases, and 13 bases had no gene match. Germline assignment: CDR1 MNHEY and CDR2 SVGEGT. This CDR3 is CASSPMSSGRSYQFF. In DNA, the CDR3 is TGTGCCAGCAGTCCAATGTCTAGCGGGAGGTCTTATCAGTTCTTC.

The chain carries TRBV19 and TRBJ2-4; D not certain. Between the trimmed V and J ends, which lost 3 bases and 6 bases, there was a span of 9 bases. CDR1 is LNHDA and CDR2 is SQIVND in the germline V gene (reference sequence). The CDR3 runs 13 residues. This CDR3 reads CASSMAGGNIQYF. The CDR3 DNA reads TGTGCCAGTAGTATGGCCGGCGGAAACATTCAGTACTTC. Drawing the rest from reference TRBV19 and TRBJ2-4, the complete variable domain is DGGITQSPKYLFRKEGQNVTLSCEQNLNHDAMYWYRQDPGQGLRLIYYSQIVNDFQKGDIAEGYSVSREKKESFPLTVTSAQKNPTAFYLCASSMAGGNIQYFGAGTRLSVL.

This rearrangement joins TRBV7-2 to TRBJ2-7, with 9 positions matching TRBD2. The J segment lost 0 bases and the V segment lost 7 bases, leaving 4 bases of the junction unmatched. Germline V gene data show CDR1 as SGHTA and CDR2 as FQGNSA. The CDR3 is made up of 14 amino acids. CDR3 protein: CASTLAGSSYEQYF. CDR3 DNA sequence: TGTGCCAGCACTCTAGCGGGAAGCTCCTACGAGCAGTACTTC.

This sequence joins TRBV28 and TRBJ2-7; TRBD1 matches at 7 bases. The V gene end was trimmed by 3 bases and the J gene end by 3 bases; junction bases not matched to a gene: 8. The CDR3 loop spans 15 amino acids. Germline V gives CDR1 MDHEN, CDR2 SYDVKM. CDR3: CASSLRDSWFYEQYF. The CDR3 DNA follows: TGTGCCAGCAGTTTGAGGGACAGCTGGTTCTACGAGCAGTACTTC.

The rearrangement uses TRBV19 and TRBJ1-4; D ambiguous. V gave up 6 bases and J gave up 8 bases, with 16 bases separating them. Germline CDR1 LNHDA, CDR2 SQIVND (reference sequence). The length of the CDR3 is 14 residues. CDR3 in DNA: TGTGCCAGTAGCAAGGGCCCCCCGGGGGAAAAACTGTTTTTT. It specifies CASSKGPPGEKLFF.

The rearrangement uses TRBV18 and TRBJ1-5, with 7 positions matching TRBD1. The CDR3 contains 15 residues. V gave up 6 bases and J gave up 3 bases; unmatched junction bases: 8. CDR1 KGHSH and CDR2 LQKENI come from the germline V gene. CDR3 amino acids: CASSQQTGNNQPQHF. The CDR3 nucleotides are TGTGCCAGCTCGCAACAGACAGGGAACAATCAGCCCCAGCATTTT.

The chain has TRBV25-1 and TRBJ2-1, with 10 bases aligning to TRBD1. In germline, CDR1 is MGHDK, CDR2 SYGVNS. The V gene end was trimmed by 8 bases and the J gene end by 4 bases; junction bases not matched to a gene: 8. The CDR3 is made up of 15 amino acids. CDR3 region: CASGLGTGVYNEQFF. CDR3 bases: TGTGCCAGCGGGTTGGGGACAGGGGTGTACAATGAGCAGTTCTTC.

The V and J genes are TRBV5-1 and TRBJ1-2; possible D gene TRBD1, 6 bases. V lost 4 bases and J lost 2, with 15 bases in between. The germline V gene has CDR1 SGHRS and CDR2 YFSETQ. This CDR3 spans 15 amino acids. CDR3 region: CASSPTGTPNYGYTF. The CDR3 bases are TGCGCCAGCAGCCCTACCGGGACACCCAACTATGGCTACACCTTC.

The J gene is TRBJ2-7, the V gene TRBV6-5; D remains ambiguous. CDR1 and CDR2 (germline): MNHEY, SVGAGI. Deletions cut 6 bases from V and 4 bases from J, with 7 bases between. This CDR3 region has 11 residues. In nucleotides, the CDR3 is TGTGCCAGCAGAGCCCTGTACGAGCAGTACTTC. This gives the protein CASRALYEQYF.

This chain uses TRBV11-3 with TRBJ2-1, with D uncertain. The CDR3 totals 14 residues. Germline CDR1 reads SGHNT; CDR2 reads YENEEA. V was cut by 8 bases and J by 0 bases, with 11 bases left in between. The CDR3 DNA follows: TGTGCCAGCGGCATATCCAGCTCCTACAATGAGCAGTTCTTC. It codes for CASGISSSYNEQFF.

V is TRBV27 and J is TRBJ1-2; possible D gene TRBD1, 5 bases. The CDR3 is made up of 14 amino acids. Germline values: CDR1 MNHEY, CDR2 SMNVEV (reference sequence). V dropped 6 bases and J dropped 1 base, with 12 bases sitting between them. CDR3: CASSIGGDNYGYTF. CDR3 sequence (DNA): TGTGCCAGCAGCATCGGAGGGGATAACTATGGCTACACCTTC.

This clone has only one observation. The CDR3 loop reads CATSRDLAREATNEKLFF. The CDR3 bases are TGTGCCACCAGCAGAGATCTGGCCAGGGAGGCAACTAATGAAAAACTGTTTTTT. This rearrangement joins TRBV15 to TRBJ1-4; a possible D gene is TRBD1 (5 bases). Trimming removed 0 bases at V and 0 bases at J, with 14 bases between. Germline V gives CDR1 LNHNV, CDR2 YYDKDF (reference sequence). The CDR3 has 18 residues.

The chain combines TRBV7-2 with TRBJ2-5, with 12 bases aligning to TRBD2. With V trimmed by 5 bases and J by 4 bases, 2 bases remained unmatched. The germline V gene has CDR1 SGHTA and CDR2 FQGNSA. The CDR3 consists of 14 residues. The CDR3 bases are TGTGCCAGCAGCGGGGGACTAGCGGGAGAGACCCAGTACTTC. Its protein product is CASSGGLAGETQYF.

V and J are TRBV10-3 and TRBJ2-2, with 8 bases matching TRBD2. Germline-derived CDR1 and CDR2 are ENHRY and SYGVKD. CDR3 size: 16 residues. J gave up 4 bases and V 8 bases, and 12 bases lay outside the gene matches. Here the CDR3 DNA reads TGTGCCATCCCGATCGGAAGCGGGAGAGGCACCGGGGAGCTGTTTTTT. Its protein product is CAIPIGSGRGTGELFF.

The chain recombines TRBV6-5 with TRBJ2-5; TRBD2 is a possible D gene (5 bases). Deletions cut 7 bases from V and 2 bases from J, with 11 bases between. The length of the CDR3 is 13 residues. Germline loops: CDR1 MNHEY, CDR2 SVGAGI. In nucleotides, the CDR3 is TGTGCCAGCAACCCCGGGGTTCAAGAGACCCAGTACTTC. The encoded protein is CASNPGVQETQYF.

The V gene is TRBV7-3, the J gene TRBJ2-1, with TRBD1 matching 8 bases. The CDR3 sequence is 15 residues long. J gave up 6 bases and V 3 bases, and 7 bases lay outside the gene matches. CDR1 and CDR2 (germline): SGHTA, FQGTGA. The CDR3 DNA reads TGTGCCAGCAGCTTCGGACAGGGCCCCAGCAATGAGCAGTTCTTC. Residues: CASSFGQGPSNEQFF. The variable domain in full, completed from reference TRBV7-3 and TRBJ2-1, reads GAGVSQTPSNKVTEKGKYVELRCDPISGHTALYWYRQSLGQGPEFLIYFQGTGAADDSGLPNDRFFAVRPEGSVSTLKIQRTERGDSAVYLCASSFGQGPSNEQFFGPGTRLTVL.

This clone was observed once. The chain uses TRBV6-2 or TRBV6-3 and TRBJ2-5; 15 nucleotides agree with TRBD2. The CDR3 contains 19 residues. V lost 2 bases, J lost 3 bases, and 10 bases stayed unmatched. Per the germline V gene, CDR1 is MNHEY and CDR2 is SVGEGT. The CDR3 loop is CASSYLGLAGGPSKETQYF. In DNA, the CDR3 is TGTGCCAGCAGTTACCTTGGACTAGCGGGAGGGCCGTCTAAAGAGACCCAGTACTTC.

This CDR3 is CASSSSLADSYEQYF. The CDR3, as DNA: TGTGCCAGTAGTTCGAGCCTAGCGGACTCCTACGAGCAGTACTTC. This sequence joins TRBV19 and TRBJ2-7; 7 bases line up with TRBD2. Trimming at V came to 5 bases and at J to 0 bases, leaving 7 bases not matched to a gene. The CDR3 has 15 residues. Germline V gene data show CDR1 as LNHDA and CDR2 as SQIVND (reference sequence).

The gene calls are TRBV10-1 and TRBJ2-1; TRBD2 matches 7 bases. CDR1 and CDR2 (germline): WNHNN, SYGVQD (reference sequence). Losses at the gene ends were 3 bases for V and 6 bases for J; bases not matched to a gene: 8. The CDR3 covers 15 residues. Written as DNA, the CDR3 is TGCGCCAGCAGTGACGCGGAGCGGGAACCCAATGAGCAGTTCTTC. Its translation: CASSDAEREPNEQFF.

J is TRBJ1-2 and V is TRBV6-4; TRBD1 matches at 7 bases. CDR3 size: 15 residues. Germline V gene lookup returns CDR1 MRHNA and CDR2 SNTAGT. V shed 0 bases, J shed 4 bases, and the junction held 5 bases outside the gene matches. In DNA form, the CDR3 reads TGTGCCAGCAGTGACTCAAGACAGGGTCGCTATGGCTACACCTTC. Its protein product is CASSDSRQGRYGYTF.